These 15 T cell receptor beta chains came from one sample sequenced in a study of blood T cell repertoires in COVID-19. The data were produced by immunoSEQ multiplex PCR, yet TCRdb's version contains in-frame clones alone and is incomplete. The sample includes over 85,000 clones, 70% to 90% of them seen just once. Sequencing input: peripheral blood. The receptor source for this set is an older man with acute or convalescent COVID-19.

The chain is built from TRBV4-2 and TRBJ1-5; D is unclear. CDR1 is LGHNA and CDR2 is YNFKEQ in the germline V gene. The V and J ends lost 0 bases and 4 bases respectively, with 10 bases between them. The CDR3 is 15 residues long. The CDR3 reads CASSQDLATNQPQHF. The DNA for the CDR3 is TGTGCCAGCAGCCAAGATCTGGCAACAAATCAGCCCCAGCATTTT.

V usage is TRBV2 and J usage is TRBJ1-5; D gene ambiguous. There are 15 residues in the CDR3. V was clipped by 7 bases and J by 6 bases, with 19 bases between them. Germline V gene lookup returns CDR1 SNHLY and CDR2 FYNNEI. The CDR3 region has the DNA TGTGCCAGCAACTCAGGACGGGAGGAGGGTCAGCCCCAGCATTTT. This gives the protein CASNSGREEGQPQHF.

The V call is TRBV19, the J call TRBJ2-7; D remains ambiguous. This CDR3 has 13 amino acids. Trimming pared 3 bases from V and 3 bases from J, leaving 9 bases between. CDR1 is LNHDA, CDR2 SQIVND, per germline (reference sequence). CDR3: CASSILPFYEQYF. In nucleotides, the CDR3 is TGTGCCAGTAGTATCCTCCCGTTCTACGAGCAGTACTTC.

DNA of the CDR3: TGCACCAGCAGCCCCTATTCGGGGGGGGCCTTATTTAAGCACGAGCAGTACTTC. This translates into CTSSPYSGGALFKHEQYF. The chain recombines TRBV1 with TRBJ2-7; TRBD2 is the table's D call and was not checked against the DNA. TRBV1 is recorded as a pseudogene. This CDR3 spans 18 amino acids.

The chain joins TRBV28 to TRBJ2-3; TRBD1 matches 8 bases. There are 21 residues in the CDR3. Germline V gene lookup returns CDR1 MDHEN and CDR2 SYDVKM. Trimming cost V 4 bases and J 1 base; bases outside gene matches: 22. The CDR3 region has the DNA TGTGCCAGCAGTTCACTATCCCGACAGGGGCCTACGACGGACGGCACAGATACGCAGTATTTT. This encodes CASSSLSRQGPTTDGTDTQYF.

V usage is TRBV5-1 and J usage is TRBJ1-2; D unclear. Germline CDR1 SGHRS, CDR2 YFSETQ. The CDR3 is 14 amino acids. Trimming shortened V by 4 bases and J by 0 bases, and 10 bases separated the two germline ends. The CDR3 is CASSLELANYGYTF. The CDR3 DNA is TGCGCCAGCAGCCTCGAGTTGGCTAACTATGGCTACACCTTC.

The chain is built from TRBV5-1 and TRBJ1-1; no clear D. Germline V gene data show CDR1 as SGHRS and CDR2 as YFSETQ. Between the trimmed V and J ends, which lost 4 bases and 5 bases, there was a span of 15 bases. This CDR3 is built from 14 residues. CDR3 in DNA: TGCGCCAGCAGCCCCTCGAGGGCGACAACTGAAGCTTTCTTT. Protein sequence: CASSPSRATTEAFF.

The rearrangement links TRBV3-1 (or the pseudogene TRBV3-2) to TRBJ2-3; possibly TRBD2 for D (5 bases). CDR1 LGHDT and CDR2 YNNKEL come from the germline V gene (reference sequence). The CDR3 runs to 16 residues. V was shortened by 4 bases and J by 5 bases, with 19 bases between the two germline ends. The CDR3 DNA reads as TGTGCCAGCAGCCGGCTGACTGCGGGCCGTGGAGATACGCAGTATTTT. It translates to CASSRLTAGRGDTQYF.

The gene calls are TRBV11-2 and TRBJ1-2; the D gene is possibly TRBD1 (6 bases). This CDR3 is built from 14 residues. Per the germline V gene, CDR1 is SGHAT and CDR2 is FQNNGV. V gave up 6 bases and J gave up 2 bases, with 13 bases separating them. CDR3 region: CASSLLQGNYGYTF. The CDR3 DNA reads TGTGCCAGCAGTCTCCTACAGGGCAACTATGGCTACACCTTC. Complete variable domain (other parts from reference TRBV11-2 and TRBJ1-2): EAGVAQSPRYKIIEKRQSVAFWCNPISGHATLYWYQQILGQGPKLLIQFQNNGVVDDSQLPKDRFSAERLKGVDSTLKIQPAKLEDSAVYLCASSLLQGNYGYTFGSGTRLTVV.

The genes are TRBV28 and TRBJ1-2; maybe TRBD1 (6 bases). The CDR3 covers 13 residues. Looked up from germline, CDR1 is MDHEN and CDR2 is SYDVKM. V was cut by 6 bases and J by 8 bases, with 16 bases left in between. The CDR3 DNA sequence: TGTGCCAGCAGCCCACAGGGAAAAAAAGGCTACACCTTC. Encoded protein: CASSPQGKKGYTF.

This chain joins TRBV5-4 and TRBJ2-3, with D perhaps TRBD1 (5 bases). Germline CDR1 reads SGHNT; CDR2 reads YYREEE (reference sequence). The CDR3 spans 15 residues. V lost 0 bases and J lost 0, with 8 bases in between. This CDR3 reads CASSLEAGSTDTQYF. CDR3 coding DNA: TGTGCCAGCAGCTTGGAAGCAGGGAGCACAGATACGCAGTATTTT.

This clone was seen just once. V and J are TRBV9 and TRBJ2-5; 8 bases agree with TRBD1. V dropped 6 bases and J dropped 5; count of bases not matched to a gene: 12. The germline CDR1 and CDR2 sequences are SGDLS and YYNGEE. The CDR3 runs to 15 residues. The CDR3 DNA follows: TGTGCCAGCAACCAGGGGGGACAGGCCAGGGAGACCCAGTACTTC. It yields the protein CASNQGGQARETQYF.

This clone was seen only once. This rearrangement joins TRBV21-1 to TRBJ2-1; the table's D call, TRBD1, was not checked against the DNA. TRBV21-1 is designated a pseudogene. This CDR3 spans 15 amino acids. The CDR3 bases are TGTGCCAGCAGGATCGCAGGGGAAAACACGGATGAGCAGTTCTTC. Amino acids: CASRIAGENTDEQFF.

The chain combines TRBV12-3 or TRBV12-4 with TRBJ2-3; D ambiguous. The CDR3 extends over 12 amino acids. The V end lost 3 bases, the J end lost 3 bases, and 4 bases lay between the germline ends. CDR3 coding DNA: TGTGCCAGCAGTTTGAGGACAGATACGCAGTATTTT. This translates into CASSLRTDTQYF.

This chain links TRBV27 with TRBJ1-6; D not certain. V lost 7 bases and J 0 bases, leaving 4 bases between the germline ends. The germline V gene has CDR1 MNHEY and CDR2 SMNVEV (reference sequence). The CDR3 has 13 residues. CDR3 residues: CASTSSYNSPLHF. The CDR3 nucleotides read TGTGCCAGCACGAGCTCCTATAATTCACCCCTCCACTTT.